Shown below are 31 T cell receptor beta chains from a single sample sequenced in a study of blood T cell repertoires in COVID-19. TCRdb's copy holds only in-frame clones and misses some; the assay was immunoSEQ multiplex PCR. The profile shows about 260,000 clones, around 80% of them singletons. Sequenced sample: peripheral blood. Receptors were obtained from a man in his 60s with acute or convalescent COVID-19.

The J gene is TRBJ2-7, the V gene TRBV28; 15 nucleotides line up with TRBD2. V lost 1 base to trimming and J lost 3 bases; unmatched junction nucleotides: 7. Looked up from germline, CDR1 is MDHEN and CDR2 is SYDVKM. This CDR3 is built from 18 residues. The CDR3, as DNA: TGTGCCAGCAGTTTATCCCTCGGACTAGCGGGAGGGGGCTACGAGCAGTACTTC. It translates to CASSLSLGLAGGGYEQYF.

J is TRBJ2-3 and V is TRBV19, with TRBD2 identical over 12 bases. CDR3 size: 17 residues. From germline, CDR1 is LNHDA and CDR2 SQIVND (reference sequence). V lost 4 bases, J lost 4 bases, and 9 bases stayed unmatched. The CDR3 protein is CASSRLAGASGSDTQYF. The CDR3, as DNA: TGTGCCAGTAGTAGACTAGCGGGGGCTTCGGGGTCAGATACGCAGTATTTT.

J is TRBJ2-7 and V is TRBV7-9; TRBD2 matches at 12 bases. The CDR3 runs 16 residues. Germline V CDR1 and CDR2: SEHNR, FQNEAQ (reference sequence). With 4 bases clipped from V and 1 base from J, the junction kept 5 bases outside the gene matches. The DNA of the CDR3 is TGTGCCAGCAGCTATACTAGCGGGAGGACGTCCTACGAGCAGTACTTC. It yields the protein CASSYTSGRTSYEQYF.

J is TRBJ1-1 and V is TRBV11-2; D perhaps matches TRBD1 (5 bases). This CDR3 comprises 15 residues. Germline loops: CDR1 SGHAT, CDR2 FQNNGV. V lost 5 bases and J 1 base, leaving 14 bases between the germline ends. CDR3 protein: CASSLNPGGNTEAFF. In DNA, the CDR3 is TGTGCCAGCAGCCTAAACCCCGGGGGGAACACTGAAGCTTTCTTT. The full variable domain, with the rest looked up from reference TRBV11-2 and TRBJ1-1, is EAGVAQSPRYKIIEKRQSVAFWCNPISGHATLYWYQQILGQGPKLLIQFQNNGVVDDSQLPKDRFSAERLKGVDSTLKIQPAKLEDSAVYLCASSLNPGGNTEAFFGQGTRLTVV.

The chain links TRBV7-6 to TRBJ2-2; weak D call: TRBD2 (6 bases). Trimming stripped 0 bases from V and 2 bases from J, with 10 bases between. The CDR3 runs 16 residues. CDR1 and CDR2 from the germline V gene are SGHVS and FNYEAQ. The CDR3 loop is CASSLARGANTGELFF. The CDR3 DNA sequence: TGTGCCAGCAGCTTAGCGCGCGGGGCCAACACCGGGGAGCTGTTTTTT.

This clone appeared a single time. This chain uses TRBV7-9 with TRBJ2-4; maybe TRBD1 (6 bases). The V end lost 5 bases, the J end lost 7 bases, and 15 bases lay between the germline ends. The CDR3 spans 14 residues. CDR1 SEHNR and CDR2 FQNEAQ come from the germline V gene (reference sequence). The CDR3 region is CASSPDRIGNIQYF. CDR3 coding DNA: TGTGCCAGCAGCCCGGACAGAATCGGCAACATTCAGTACTTC.

This chain's CDR3 is CASSFEDRGVSGYTF. The CDR3 DNA follows: TGTGCCAGCAGCTTTGAGGACAGGGGAGTTTCTGGCTACACCTTC. V usage is TRBV3-1 (or the pseudogene TRBV3-2) and J usage is TRBJ1-2; TRBD1 aligns across 9 bases. This CDR3 is built from 15 residues. With V trimmed by 5 bases and J by 7 bases, 11 bases remained unmatched. Germline-derived CDR1 and CDR2 are LGHDT and YNNKEL (reference sequence).

In its sample, this clone was seen once. This chain links TRBV6-2 or TRBV6-3 with TRBJ1-2, with TRBD1 identical over 7 bases. The ends lost 0 bases at V and 2 bases at J; junction bases unmatched: 9. The V gene's germline CDR1 is MNHEY and CDR2 SVGEGT. The CDR3 totals 17 residues. The CDR3 DNA is TGTGCCAGCAGTTACTCGACAGGGAAGGAAAGGAACTATGGCTACACCTTC. It yields the protein CASSYSTGKERNYGYTF.

The gene calls are TRBV9 and TRBJ2-1; the match to TRBD1 covers 7 bases. The CDR3 is 13 residues long. The germline CDR1 and CDR2 sequences are SGDLS and YYNGEE. The J segment lost 7 bases and the V segment lost 3 bases, leaving 4 bases of the junction unmatched. CDR3 in DNA: TGTGCCAGCAGCGCCCAGACAGGGAATGAGCAGTTCTTC. The encoded protein is CASSAQTGNEQFF.

The chain recombines TRBV18 with TRBJ1-2, with 7 bases identical to TRBD1. Germline loops: CDR1 KGHSH, CDR2 LQKENI. With V trimmed by 5 bases and J by 5 bases, 5 bases remained unmatched. The CDR3 loop spans 13 amino acids. CDR3: CASSTGTEYGYTF. The CDR3 nucleotides read TGTGCCAGCTCAACCGGGACAGAATATGGCTACACCTTC.

In its sample, this clone was seen a few times. The CDR3 DNA follows: TGTGCCAGCAGCCCGGGGACTGGAAACACCATATATTTT. This encodes CASSPGTGNTIYF. The chain combines TRBV14 with TRBJ1-3; no firm D call. The germline gives CDR1 SGHDN, CDR2 FVKESK. This CDR3 comprises 13 residues. V dropped 4 bases and J dropped 2 bases, with 6 bases sitting between them.

This clone came up a few times. The genes are TRBV30 and TRBJ2-5, with TRBD1 as a possible D gene (6 bases). The CDR3 has 13 residues. CDR1 is GTSNPN and CDR2 is SVGIG in the germline V gene (reference sequence). Trimming cost V 2 bases and J 5 bases, with 12 bases left between them. The CDR3 reads CAWSTRGGETQYF. In DNA form, the CDR3 reads TGTGCCTGGAGTACCAGGGGTGGGGAGACCCAGTACTTC.

The V call is TRBV19, the J call TRBJ2-7; TRBD2 agrees at 7 bases. CDR3 length: 19 amino acids. V trimming: 6 bases; J trimming: 0 bases; junction bases outside the gene matches: 20. Germline CDR1 reads LNHDA; CDR2 reads SQIVND (reference sequence). The CDR3: CASRSSGWGGSRSSYEQYF. The CDR3 DNA is TGTGCCAGTAGATCCTCTGGCTGGGGGGGATCCCGAAGCTCCTACGAGCAGTACTTC.

The chain recombines TRBV6-8 with TRBJ2-3; D is unresolved. The CDR3 sequence is 10 residues long. Germline CDR1 reads MNHGY; CDR2 reads SAAAGT. With 4 bases removed from V and 7 bases from J, the gap between germline ends came to 3 bases. CDR3 loop: CASSSNTQYF. The CDR3 bases are TGTGCCAGCAGTTCAAATACGCAGTATTTT.

This chain uses TRBV2 with TRBJ1-6; D is ambiguous. Germline-derived CDR1 and CDR2 are SNHLY and FYNNEI. This CDR3 is 17 amino acids long. V lost 6 bases to trimming and J lost 5 bases, with 20 bases between them. This CDR3 is CASRRRETVLNNSPLHF. The CDR3 DNA sequence: TGTGCCAGCAGAAGGAGGGAGACGGTTTTGAATAATTCACCCCTCCACTTT.

The chain has TRBV12-3 or TRBV12-4 and TRBJ2-1; D perhaps matches TRBD1 (5 bases). V gave up 6 bases and J gave up 4 bases, with 10 bases separating them. The CDR3 contains 13 residues. CDR3 region: CASSGQEYNEQFF. DNA for the CDR3: TGTGCCAGCAGCGGACAAGAATACAATGAGCAGTTCTTC.

The chain combines TRBV7-9 with TRBJ1-2, with 8 bases matching TRBD1. CDR1 and CDR2 from the germline V gene are SEHNR and FQNEAQ (reference sequence). The CDR3 spans 14 residues. Unmatched junction bases numbered 10, after V lost 7 bases and J lost 6 bases. CDR3 protein: CASTPDRARDGYTF. CDR3 in DNA: TGTGCCAGCACCCCGGACAGGGCCCGAGATGGCTACACCTTC.

The chain is built from TRBV19 and TRBJ1-1; D is perhaps TRBD1 (6 bases). The length of the CDR3 is 14 residues. V lost 3 bases and J 3 bases, leaving 11 bases between the germline ends. Germline CDR1 reads LNHDA; CDR2 reads SQIVND (reference sequence). CDR3 DNA: TGTGCCAGTAGTATGGACAGTAGGGACACTGAAGCTTTCTTT. Amino acid sequence: CASSMDSRDTEAFF. The full variable domain, in which reference TRBV19 and TRBJ1-1 provide the parts outside the CDR3, is DGGITQSPKYLFRKEGQNVTLSCEQNLNHDAMYWYRQDPGQGLRLIYYSQIVNDFQKGDIAEGYSVSREKKESFPLTVTSAQKNPTAFYLCASSMDSRDTEAFFGQGTRLTVV.

The count of this clone is one. The chain combines TRBV7-8 with TRBJ2-3; a possible D gene is TRBD2 (6 bases). This CDR3 region has 18 residues. Trimming left V 0 bases short and J 5 bases short, with 21 bases between. Germline-derived CDR1 and CDR2 are SGHVS and FQNEAQ. The CDR3 loop is CASSLAQVRAGWVDTQYF. CDR3 bases: TGTGCCAGCAGCTTAGCGCAAGTTCGGGCGGGATGGGTAGATACGCAGTATTTT. Full variable domain (missing parts from reference TRBV7-8 and TRBJ2-3): GAGVSQSPRYKVAKRGQDVALRCDPISGHVSLFWYQQALGQGPEFLTYFQNEAQLDKSGLPSDRFFAERPEGSVSTLKIQRTQQEDSAVYLCASSLAQVRAGWVDTQYFGPGTRLTVL.

This CDR3 is CACAGTVGNTIYF. The CDR3 DNA is TGTGCCTGCGCCGGGACAGTGGGAAACACCATATATTTT. The chain recombines TRBV28 with TRBJ1-3, with TRBD1 matching 7 bases. The CDR3 runs 13 residues. Trimming at V came to 11 bases and at J to 4 bases, leaving 8 bases not matched to a gene. Germline values: CDR1 MDHEN, CDR2 SYDVKM.

The V call is TRBV30, the J call TRBJ2-2; maybe TRBD1 (5 bases). The germline V and J ends were trimmed by 0 bases and 2 bases, with 7 bases remaining between them. The germline gives CDR1 GTSNPN, CDR2 SVGIG (reference sequence). This CDR3 spans 14 amino acids. In DNA form, the CDR3 reads TGTGCCTGGAGTGTAGGGGAAAACACCGGGGAGCTGTTTTTT. It specifies CAWSVGENTGELFF.

The genes are TRBV6-2 or TRBV6-3 and TRBJ2-3; tentative D call: TRBD2 (6 bases). The CDR3 runs 16 residues. The V end lost 4 bases, the J end lost 4 bases, and 18 bases lay between the germline ends. Germline lookup yields CDR1 MNHEY and CDR2 SVGEGT. The CDR3 nucleotides are TGTGCCAGCAGTTCGGGACTTGATTGGATCCCAGATACGCAGTATTTT. Translated: CASSSGLDWIPDTQYF.

The rearrangement joins TRBV2 to TRBJ2-7; maybe TRBD2 (5 bases). V was shortened by 2 bases and J by 3 bases, with 11 bases between the two germline ends. The germline CDR1 and CDR2 sequences are SNHLY and FYNNEI. The CDR3 spans 14 residues. CDR3 nucleotides: TGTGCCAGCAGTGAATACGGGGTTCGCTACGAGCAGTACTTC. Its protein is CASSEYGVRYEQYF.

CDR3 protein: CASSLGTGSHHEQYF. CDR3 DNA sequence: TGTGCCAGCAGCTTAGGGACAGGATCCCATCACGAGCAGTACTTC. The chain links TRBV7-6 to TRBJ2-7, with 7 bases matching TRBD1. The V and J ends lost 1 base and 5 bases, in that order; junction bases with no gene match: 8. CDR1 is SGHVS, CDR2 FNYEAQ, per germline. This CDR3 has 15 amino acids.

The chain employs TRBV11-2 and TRBJ2-6, with 9 bases matching TRBD1. The length of the CDR3 is 15 residues. The germline V gene encodes CDR1 SGHAT and CDR2 FQNNGV. In nucleotides, the CDR3 is TGTGCGGGGGGGACAGGGTTCTCTGGGGCCAACGTCCTGACTTTC. Encoded protein: CAGGTGFSGANVLTF.

The chain carries TRBV19 and TRBJ2-1; 11 nucleotides align to TRBD2. The CDR3 covers 16 residues. CDR1 LNHDA and CDR2 SQIVND come from the germline V gene (reference sequence). V shed 5 bases, J shed 6 bases, and the junction held 9 bases outside the gene matches. The CDR3: CASSPQLAGVLNEQFF. Written as DNA, the CDR3 is TGTGCCAGTAGTCCCCAACTAGCGGGAGTTCTCAATGAGCAGTTCTTC. Full variable domain (remainder filled in from reference TRBV19 and TRBJ2-1): DGGITQSPKYLFRKEGQNVTLSCEQNLNHDAMYWYRQDPGQGLRLIYYSQIVNDFQKGDIAEGYSVSREKKESFPLTVTSAQKNPTAFYLCASSPQLAGVLNEQFFGPGTRLTVL.

CDR3 sequence reads: CASTYPGQGSYGYTF. CDR3 nucleotide sequence: TGTGCCAGTACCTATCCGGGACAGGGGTCCTATGGCTACACCTTC. The rearrangement uses TRBV19 and TRBJ1-2; TRBD1 agrees at 10 bases. In germline, CDR1 is LNHDA, CDR2 SQIVND (reference sequence). This CDR3 comprises 15 residues. Germline trimming cut 7 bases from V and 4 bases from J; bases unmatched to any gene: 9.

The V gene is TRBV14, the J gene TRBJ2-7, with D uncertain. The V and J ends lost 1 base and 1 base respectively, with 5 bases between them. There are 13 residues in the CDR3. Per germline, CDR1 SGHDN and CDR2 FVKESK. CDR3 residues: CASSQATSYEQYF. Written as DNA, the CDR3 is TGTGCCAGCAGCCAAGCAACTTCCTACGAGCAGTACTTC.

This clone was detected a few times. The chain carries TRBV5-1 and TRBJ2-3; perhaps TRBD1 as D (6 bases). This CDR3 is built from 14 residues. Trimming cost V 2 bases and J 3 bases, with 10 bases left between them. Per the germline V gene, CDR1 is SGHRS and CDR2 is YFSETQ. The CDR3 DNA sequence: TGCGCCAGCAGCTTTCCACAGGGAACAGATACGCAGTATTTT. This encodes CASSFPQGTDTQYF.

This chain joins TRBV7-8 and TRBJ1-2; D is ambiguous. The ends were cut back, 1 base at V and 2 bases at J, with 11 bases in the middle. The germline CDR1 and CDR2 sequences are SGHVS and FQNEAQ. The CDR3 loop spans 15 amino acids. The CDR3 loop reads CASSLEERQNYGYTF. For the CDR3, the DNA is TGTGCCAGCAGCTTAGAAGAGCGTCAGAACTATGGCTACACCTTC.

V gene TRBV28 combines with J gene TRBJ1-2; 9 bases are shared with TRBD1. The germline CDR1 and CDR2 sequences are MDHEN and SYDVKM. The ends lost 5 bases at V and 4 bases at J; junction bases unmatched: 5. There are 14 residues in the CDR3. The CDR3 loop reads CASSPGQGRYGYTF. The CDR3 DNA follows: TGTGCCAGCAGTCCAGGACAGGGGCGCTATGGCTACACCTTC.